The 22 T cell receptor beta chains reported below all come from one sample, sequenced in a study of regulatory T cells in long-lasting Graves disease. Libraries of TCR beta came from iRepertoire HTBI primers plus Arm-PCR of CDR3 regions. MiXCR, run by TCRdb on the multiplex PCR reads, gives a single entry per CDR3 protein. Of 450,000 to 700,000 distinct CDR3 sequences detected, roughly 14% appear once; the ten largest clones hold about 9.1%. Time point in this sample: newly diagnosed GD, antithyroid drugs for less than 3 months. The TCR library was made from RNA that had been extracted from PBMCs in TRIzol. A further study also used this sample, focusing on T cells in Graves' hyperthyroidism and ophthalmopathy.

The source was peripheral blood mononuclear cells (PBMCs), collected at new diagnosis, from a patient treated with antithyroid drugs. All receptors derive from a young man with Graves disease.

This clonotype was observed at least ten times. The V and J genes are TRBV20-1 and TRBJ2-1, with 9 bases fitting TRBD2. This CDR3 has 15 residues. V shed 0 bases and J 5 bases; nucleotides not matched to a gene: 5. Per the germline V gene, CDR1 is DFQATT and CDR2 is SNEGSKA (reference sequence). This CDR3 reads CSARDIAGENNEQFF. The CDR3 bases are TGCAGTGCTAGAGATATAGCGGGAGAGAACAATGAGCAGTTCTTC.

This clonotype was found a few times. The V call is TRBV5-1, the J call TRBJ2-3; 10 bases line up with TRBD2. This CDR3 contains 16 residues. V trimming: 1 base; J trimming: 4 bases; junction bases outside the gene matches: 6. Looked up from germline, CDR1 is SGHRS and CDR2 is YFSETQ. DNA of the CDR3: TGCGCCAGCAGCTTGTTTTCTAGCGGGAGCCCAGATACGCAGTATTTT. Translating gives CASSLFSSGSPDTQYF.

This clonotype was seen ten or more times. The chain couples TRBV27 to TRBJ2-1; 11 bases match TRBD2. The CDR3 has 13 amino acids. Germline V gene lookup returns CDR1 MNHEY and CDR2 SMNVEV (reference sequence). The ends lost 8 bases at V and 9 bases at J; junction bases unmatched: 6. CDR3 residues: CASRTSGRIEQFF. CDR3 in DNA: TGTGCCAGCCGGACTAGCGGGCGGATTGAGCAGTTCTTC.

This clonotype was detected many times. The chain uses TRBV5-6 and TRBJ2-5; no clear D. Between the trimmed V and J ends, which lost 4 bases and 2 bases, there was a span of 12 bases. CDR3 size: 14 residues. CDR1 and CDR2 from the germline V gene are SGHDT and YYEEEE. Here the CDR3 reads CASSIGPGQETQYF. CDR3 DNA: TGTGCCAGCAGCATCGGTCCCGGACAAGAGACCCAGTACTTC.

The chain joins TRBV11-2 to TRBJ1-1; unclear D gene. Trimming cost V 3 bases and J 6 bases, with 11 bases left between them. Germline loops: CDR1 SGHAT, CDR2 FQNNGV. The CDR3 has 13 residues. CDR3 in amino acids: CASSFNRDSEAFF. In nucleotides, the CDR3 is TGTGCCAGCAGCTTCAACCGGGATTCTGAAGCTTTCTTT. The entire variable domain, with the rest obtained from reference TRBV11-2 and TRBJ1-1, is as follows: EAGVAQSPRYKIIEKRQSVAFWCNPISGHATLYWYQQILGQGPKLLIQFQNNGVVDDSQLPKDRFSAERLKGVDSTLKIQPAKLEDSAVYLCASSFNRDSEAFFGQGTRLTVV.

The chain carries TRBV5-6 and TRBJ2-7, with TRBD1 matching 8 bases. The CDR3 spans 14 residues. Losses at the gene ends were 2 bases for V and 4 bases for J; bases not matched to a gene: 5. Germline CDR1 and CDR2: SGHDT and YYEEEE. CDR3 DNA: TGTGCCAGCAGCTTCGGGACAGGCAAGTACGAGCAGTACTTC. It specifies CASSFGTGKYEQYF.

This clonotype was seen repeatedly, ten times or more. The DNA of the CDR3 is TGTGCCAGCAGCTTGGGACTAGCGGGCGTGAACACCGGGGAGCTGTTTTTT. Its protein product is CASSLGLAGVNTGELFF. The rearrangement joins TRBV11-2 to TRBJ2-2, with 12 bases lining up with TRBD2. Losses at the gene ends were 3 bases for V and 1 base for J; bases not matched to a gene: 3. CDR1 is SGHAT and CDR2 is FQNNGV in the germline V gene. The CDR3 runs to 17 residues.

The sample holds many counts of this clonotype. The chain carries TRBV5-1 and TRBJ2-5; TRBD1 is a possible D gene (6 bases). This CDR3 region has 13 residues. Germline lookup yields CDR1 SGHRS and CDR2 YFSETQ. V was trimmed by 4 bases and J by 3 bases, leaving 10 bases between them. This CDR3 reads CASSAYREETQYF. CDR3 in DNA: TGCGCCAGCAGCGCCTACAGGGAAGAGACCCAGTACTTC.

V gene TRBV25-1 combines with J gene TRBJ2-7; 11 nucleotides agree with TRBD2. Germline CDR1 is MGHDK and CDR2 is SYGVNS. With V trimmed by 3 bases and J by 3 bases, 7 bases remained unmatched. The CDR3 totals 16 residues. CDR3 loop: CASSDVAGTSGYEQYF. The CDR3 DNA follows: TGTGCCAGCAGTGACGTCGCCGGGACTAGCGGCTACGAGCAGTACTTC.

This clonotype was seen many times. The chain carries TRBV7-3 and TRBJ2-7; a weak D match, TRBD2 (5 bases). There are 15 residues in the CDR3. Per germline, CDR1 SGHTA and CDR2 FQGTGA. With 5 bases removed from V and 3 bases from J, the gap between germline ends came to 17 bases. The CDR3 DNA is TGTGCCAGCAGCCCAAACGGCCTAGCTCTCTACGAGCAGTACTTC. Amino acid sequence: CASSPNGLALYEQYF.

This clonotype has more than one count but fewer than ten. This chain connects TRBV9 to TRBJ2-2; D perhaps matches TRBD1 (5 bases). Germline assignment: CDR1 SGDLS and CDR2 YYNGEE. The CDR3 has 17 amino acids. Trimming shortened V by 3 bases and J by 1 base, and 16 bases separated the two germline ends. The CDR3 sequence: CASSGPPRAENTGELFF. The DNA of the CDR3 is TGTGCCAGCAGCGGACCCCCCAGGGCGGAGAACACCGGGGAGCTGTTTTTT. The full variable domain, its missing parts supplied by reference TRBV9 and TRBJ2-2, is DSGVTQTPKHLITATGQRVTLRCSPRSGDLSVYWYQQSLDQGLQFLIQYYNGEERAKGNILERFSAQQFPDLHSELNLSSLELGDSALYFCASSGPPRAENTGELFFGEGSRLTVL.

This clonotype was recorded at least ten times. CDR3 sequence (DNA): TGTGCCAGCAGCGGATTCCCCGACCCCAGAGGTGCGGGGTACAATGAGCAGTTCTTC. Translating gives CASSGFPDPRGAGYNEQFF. This chain connects TRBV11-2 to TRBJ2-1, with TRBD2 as a possible D gene (6 bases). The V end lost 5 bases, the J end lost 4 bases, and 27 bases lay between the germline ends. The germline CDR1 and CDR2 sequences are SGHAT and FQNNGV. This CDR3 contains 19 residues.

This rearrangement joins TRBV19 to TRBJ1-2; D unclear. CDR1 LNHDA and CDR2 SQIVND come from the germline V gene (reference sequence). The CDR3 is 16 amino acids. The V end was cut by 4 bases, the J end by 2 bases, with 17 bases between. The CDR3 reads CASSKTAFATNYGYTF. In DNA form, the CDR3 reads TGTGCCAGTAGTAAAACGGCATTTGCCACGAACTATGGCTACACCTTC.

This clonotype was observed at least ten times. The genes are TRBV2 and TRBJ2-2; TRBD1 aligns across 10 bases. Looked up from germline, CDR1 is SNHLY and CDR2 is FYNNEI. This CDR3 comprises 15 residues. V was clipped by 6 bases and J by 2 bases; unmatched bases: 3. The CDR3 bases are TGTGCCAGCAGCCGGGACAGGGGAAACACCGGGGAGCTGTTTTTT. Protein product: CASSRDRGNTGELFF.

This rearrangement joins TRBV29-1 to TRBJ1-1; D not certain. Germline assignment: CDR1 SQVTM and CDR2 ANQGSEA. Trimming shortened V by 2 bases and J by 10 bases, and 8 bases separated the two germline ends. This CDR3 comprises 10 residues. CDR3 loop: CSVEKGRAFF. CDR3 in DNA: TGCAGCGTTGAAAAAGGAAGAGCTTTCTTT.

The chain couples TRBV5-1 to TRBJ2-4, with 11 nucleotides matching TRBD2. V dropped 1 base and J dropped 13; count of bases not matched to a gene: 13. CDR1 SGHRS and CDR2 YFSETQ come from the germline V gene. The CDR3 runs to 16 residues. The CDR3 region is CASSLTGTSGYNEQYF. CDR3 DNA sequence: TGCGCCAGCAGCTTGACCGGGACTAGCGGCTACAATGAGCAGTACTTC.

Ten or more counts support this clonotype. This sequence joins TRBV12-3 or TRBV12-4 and TRBJ2-5; 7 nucleotides match TRBD2. Trimming cost V 0 bases and J 5 bases; bases outside gene matches: 6. CDR3 length equals 15 residues. The DNA of the CDR3 is TGTGCCAGCAGTTTAGCGGGAGGGCCTGGGGAGACCCAGTACTTC. The encoded protein is CASSLAGGPGETQYF.

This clonotype came up many times. This rearrangement joins TRBV13 to TRBJ2-7; TRBD2 agrees at 9 bases. Germline V gene lookup returns CDR1 PRHDT and CDR2 FYEKMQ (reference sequence). The CDR3 totals 14 residues. The J segment lost 4 bases and the V segment lost 7 bases, leaving 8 bases of the junction unmatched. CDR3 residues: CASTRGRGLYEQYF. The CDR3 DNA is TGTGCCAGCACCCGCGGGAGGGGGCTGTACGAGCAGTACTTC.

This clonotype was observed a few times. The chain joins TRBV19 to TRBJ2-5; 8 bases map to TRBD1. The CDR3 has 15 residues. The germline CDR1 and CDR2 sequences are LNHDA and SQIVND (reference sequence). Unmatched junction bases numbered 8, after V lost 5 bases and J lost 3 bases. In DNA, the CDR3 is TGTGCCAGTAGTGCGGACAGGGTAACAGAAGAGACCCAGTACTTC. Its protein product is CASSADRVTEETQYF.

This clonotype was found many times. The rearrangement uses TRBV20-1 and TRBJ2-7; tentatively, D is TRBD1 (7 bases). Germline CDR1 is DFQATT and CDR2 is SNEGSKA (reference sequence). Between the trimmed V and J ends, which lost 5 bases and 6 bases, there was a span of 14 bases. The CDR3 length is 12 residues. The CDR3 region has the DNA TGCAGTGCTTTCCACAGGGGAGGCGAGCAGTACTTC. This gives the protein CSAFHRGGEQYF.

This clonotype was seen many times. The V gene is TRBV29-1, the J gene TRBJ2-5; the D gene is possibly TRBD1 (6 bases). The germline gives CDR1 SQVTM, CDR2 ANQGSEA. There are 15 residues in the CDR3. V was clipped by 6 bases and J by 2 bases, with 19 bases between them. The CDR3 DNA is TGCAGCGTCCAAGGGGTCAGGGGAGTACAAGAGACCCAGTACTTC. Protein sequence: CSVQGVRGVQETQYF.

The sample holds many counts of this clonotype. The gene calls are TRBV27 and TRBJ1-1; no definite D call. Trimming pared 7 bases from V and 1 base from J, leaving 10 bases between. Germline V gene lookup returns CDR1 MNHEY and CDR2 SMNVEV (reference sequence). This CDR3 region has 13 residues. The CDR3: CASTGFSNTEAFF. The CDR3 coding sequence is TGTGCCAGCACCGGGTTCTCGAACACTGAAGCTTTCTTT.